This TCR beta chain was captured by sequencing in a study of technical replicates of blood from a few donors. Sequencing was performed with immunoSEQ multiplex PCR; in TCRdb, only in-frame clones are kept and a portion is missing. There are around 85,000 clones in the sample; about 94% occur only once, and 0.2% to 0.3% lies in the top ten. Germline-derived CDR1 and CDR2 are SGHDT and YYEEEE. The CDR3 contains 15 residues. Trimming cost V 4 bases and J 7 bases; bases outside gene matches: 11. Material: T cells isolated from PBMCs. V and J are TRBV5-6 and TRBJ2-5, with 9 bases that match TRBD2. The sequence was obtained from a human donor in good health. CDR3 protein: CASSQNLAGVGTQYF. CDR3 DNA sequence: TGTGCCAGCAGCCAGAACTTAGCGGGAGTGGGGACCCAGTACTTC. The complete variable domain, with remaining parts taken from reference TRBV5-6 and TRBJ2-5, reads DAGVTQSPTHLIKTRGQQVTLRCSPKSGHDTVSWYQQALGQGPQFIFQYYEEEERQRGNFPDRFSGHQFPNYSSELNVNALLLGDSALYLCASSQNLAGVGTQYFGPGTRLLVL.